The 28 T cell receptor beta chains given below trace back to one sample, sequenced in a study of chemoradiotherapy in HPV16-positive cancers. Clones were read by immunoSEQ multiplex PCR, and TCRdb kept only the in-frame ones, dropping some. This table has 7,000 to 10,000 clones, around 83% appearing once. The sequencing here drew on tumor tissue, taken from a patient who underwent chemoradiotherapy. The source of these receptors is a human donor with HPV-associated anogenital cancer.

This chain uses TRBV10-1 with TRBJ2-1; 8 nucleotides match TRBD1. This CDR3 region has 13 residues. From germline, CDR1 is WNHNN and CDR2 SYGVQD (reference sequence). V gave up 4 bases and J gave up 5 bases; unmatched junction bases: 1. In nucleotides, the CDR3 is TGCGCCAGCAGTGTGGACAGGGACAATGAGCAGTTCTTC. Translated: CASSVDRDNEQFF.

The J gene is TRBJ2-7, the V gene TRBV6-5; no clear D gene. With 2 bases removed from V and 3 bases from J, the gap between germline ends came to 14 bases. The V gene's germline CDR1 is MNHEY and CDR2 SVGAGI. The CDR3 has 15 amino acids. The CDR3 sequence: CASSYKVVGGYEQYF. CDR3 in DNA: TGTGCCAGCAGTTACAAGGTGGTAGGTGGCTACGAGCAGTACTTC.

The J gene is TRBJ2-6, the V gene TRBV5-1; D remains unclear. CDR3 length: 15 amino acids. Germline assignment: CDR1 SGHRS and CDR2 YFSETQ. Trimming removed 4 bases from V and 0 bases from J, with 8 bases in between. In DNA, the CDR3 is TGCGCCAGCAGCGCTTCCGTCTCTGGGGCCAACGTCCTGACTTTC. Protein product: CASSASVSGANVLTF.

The CDR3 loop is CSVRQNLDTEAFF. The CDR3 bases are TGCAGCGTTCGACAGAACTTGGACACTGAAGCTTTCTTT. The genes are TRBV29-1 and TRBJ1-1, with a weak D call TRBD1 (5 bases). The CDR3 runs to 13 residues. Germline CDR1 reads SQVTM; CDR2 reads ANQGSEA. V lost 5 bases to trimming and J lost 3 bases, with 13 bases between them.

The V and J genes are TRBV27 and TRBJ2-1; 12 positions match TRBD1. The J segment lost 9 bases and the V segment lost 5 bases, leaving 5 bases of the junction unmatched. Germline V gene lookup returns CDR1 MNHEY and CDR2 SMNVEV (reference sequence). CDR3 size: 14 residues. In DNA, the CDR3 is TGTGCCAGCAGTCTAGGGACAGGGGGCGGTGAGCAGTTCTTC. Its protein product is CASSLGTGGGEQFF.

This clone appeared once. V and J are TRBV19 and TRBJ2-7; TRBD1 might be the D (6 bases). Germline CDR1 reads LNHDA; CDR2 reads SQIVND (reference sequence). Trimming pared 3 bases from V and 3 bases from J, leaving 9 bases between. The CDR3 has 13 residues. This CDR3 reads CASSIEQGYEQYF. The CDR3, as DNA: TGTGCCAGTAGTATCGAACAGGGCTACGAGCAGTACTTC. Full variable domain (missing parts from reference TRBV19 and TRBJ2-7): DGGITQSPKYLFRKEGQNVTLSCEQNLNHDAMYWYRQDPGQGLRLIYYSQIVNDFQKGDIAEGYSVSREKKESFPLTVTSAQKNPTAFYLCASSIEQGYEQYFGPGTRLTVT.

The V gene is TRBV6-5, the J gene TRBJ2-5, with 10 bases identical to TRBD1. The CDR3 consists of 15 residues. In germline, CDR1 is MNHEY, CDR2 SVGAGI. V lost 6 bases to trimming and J lost 5 bases; unmatched junction nucleotides: 9. The CDR3 sequence: CASSPDRGRRETQYF. For the CDR3, the DNA is TGTGCCAGCAGCCCAGACAGGGGGCGCAGGGAGACCCAGTACTTC.

CDR3 DNA: TGTGCCAGCAGCCTGGACAGGGAAAACGAGCAGTACTTC. Protein sequence: CASSLDRENEQYF. V usage is TRBV5-4 and J usage is TRBJ2-7; TRBD1 matches 8 bases. V lost 4 bases, J lost 5 bases, and 5 bases stayed unmatched. Germline loops: CDR1 SGHNT, CDR2 YYREEE (reference sequence). The CDR3 loop spans 13 amino acids.

This chain connects TRBV19 to TRBJ1-2; unclear D gene. Germline-derived CDR1 and CDR2 are LNHDA and SQIVND (reference sequence). The ends were cut back, 3 bases at V and 6 bases at J, with 20 bases in the middle. The CDR3 has 16 residues. The CDR3 sequence: CASSIPRTAGDNGYTF. The CDR3 DNA reads TGTGCCAGTAGTATTCCCCGGACGGCTGGTGATAATGGCTACACCTTC.

Only a few counts were recorded for this clone. The J gene is TRBJ2-7, the V gene TRBV6-4; 11 nucleotides line up with TRBD2. The germline gives CDR1 MRHNA, CDR2 SNTAGT. The V and J ends lost 2 bases and 4 bases, in that order; junction bases with no gene match: 4. The CDR3 length is 15 residues. CDR3 amino acids: CASSDRTSGQYEQYF. CDR3 DNA sequence: TGTGCCAGCAGTGACAGGACTAGCGGGCAATACGAGCAGTACTTC.

The chain links TRBV28 to TRBJ2-7; the D gene is possibly TRBD2 (5 bases). V was shortened by 3 bases and J by 3 bases, with 9 bases between the two germline ends. CDR3 length equals 13 residues. Per germline, CDR1 MDHEN and CDR2 SYDVKM. CDR3 in DNA: TGTGCCAGCAGTTTGTCCGGGAACTACGAGCAGTACTTC. Its protein product is CASSLSGNYEQYF. Full variable domain (rest looked up from reference TRBV28 and TRBJ2-7): DVKVTQSSRYLVKRTGEKVFLECVQDMDHENMFWYRQDPGLGLRLIYFSYDVKMKEKGDIPEGYSVSREKKERFSLILESASTNQTSMYLCASSLSGNYEQYFGPGTRLTVT.

This chain joins TRBV6-6 and TRBJ2-4; D may be TRBD2 (5 bases). The CDR3 consists of 13 residues. From germline, CDR1 is MNHNY and CDR2 SVGAGI (reference sequence). The V end was cut by 10 bases, the J end by 3 bases, with 13 bases between. In DNA form, the CDR3 reads TGTGCCACCCTGGAGGAAGGCAAAAACATTCAGTACTTC. It codes for CATLEEGKNIQYF.

This clone came up once. The chain uses TRBV27 and TRBJ2-7; 10 bases map to TRBD1. V gave up 3 bases and J gave up 3 bases; unmatched junction bases: 8. CDR1 and CDR2 (germline): MNHEY, SMNVEV (reference sequence). The CDR3 extends over 16 amino acids. The CDR3 nucleotides read TGTGCCAGCAGTTTTTCACGACAGGGGGCAAGCTACGAGCAGTACTTC. Protein: CASSFSRQGASYEQYF.

The V and J genes are TRBV5-5 and TRBJ1-2, with D uncertain. This CDR3 contains 12 residues. The germline CDR1 and CDR2 sequences are SGHKS and YYEKEE (reference sequence). Trimming removed 1 base from V and 2 bases from J, with 3 bases in between. CDR3 in amino acids: CASSLRNYGYTF. Written as DNA, the CDR3 is TGTGCCAGCAGCTTGAGGAACTATGGCTACACCTTC.

This rearrangement joins TRBV18 to TRBJ1-5, with a possible D match to TRBD1 (5 bases). Deletions cut 3 bases from V and 3 bases from J, with 15 bases between. The CDR3 runs to 16 residues. Germline V gene data show CDR1 as KGHSH and CDR2 as LQKENI. CDR3 sequence: CASSPGGGILNQPQHF. CDR3 nucleotide sequence: TGTGCCAGCTCACCCGGGGGGGGTATCCTCAATCAGCCCCAGCATTTT. Looking up the rest from reference TRBV18 and TRBJ1-5 gives the full variable domain: NAGVMQNPRHLVRRRGQEARLRCSPMKGHSHVYWYRQLPEEGLKFMVYLQKENIIDESGMPKERFSAEFPKEGPSILRIQQVVRGDSAAYFCASSPGGGILNQPQHFGDGTRLSIL.

This chain links TRBV11-2 with TRBJ2-1; unclear D gene. Germline CDR1 reads SGHAT; CDR2 reads FQNNGV. The CDR3 runs 11 residues. Deletions cut 5 bases from V and 9 bases from J, with 8 bases between. CDR3 amino acids: CASSRLAEQFF. The CDR3 nucleotides read TGTGCCAGCAGCAGACTCGCTGAGCAGTTCTTC. Variable domain in full (rest from reference TRBV11-2 and TRBJ2-1): EAGVAQSPRYKIIEKRQSVAFWCNPISGHATLYWYQQILGQGPKLLIQFQNNGVVDDSQLPKDRFSAERLKGVDSTLKIQPAKLEDSAVYLCASSRLAEQFFGPGTRLTVL.

The V call is TRBV30, the J call TRBJ1-3, with D unresolved. CDR1 is GTSNPN, CDR2 SVGIG, per germline (reference sequence). CDR3 length: 12 residues. Between the trimmed V and J ends, which lost 2 bases and 3 bases, there was a span of 5 bases. The chain's CDR3 is CAWSRIGNTIYF. The CDR3 DNA is TGTGCCTGGAGTCGGATTGGAAACACCATATATTTT.

This chain uses TRBV2 with TRBJ1-2; D unresolved. The ends were cut back, 1 base at V and 2 bases at J, with 5 bases in the middle. The CDR3 contains 13 residues. Germline V gene data show CDR1 as SNHLY and CDR2 as FYNNEI. The CDR3 here is CASSEEVNYGYTF. CDR3 nucleotides: TGTGCCAGCAGTGAAGAGGTGAACTATGGCTACACCTTC.

This clone was seen a handful of times. V is TRBV4-2 and J is TRBJ1-6; 10 bases align to TRBD1. The V and J ends lost 3 bases and 9 bases, in that order; junction bases with no gene match: 11. Per germline, CDR1 LGHNA and CDR2 YNFKEQ. This CDR3 contains 17 residues. The CDR3: CASSHLLSDRGASPLHF. CDR3 in DNA: TGTGCCAGCAGCCATTTATTATCGGACAGGGGGGCTTCACCCCTCCACTTT.

This clone was counted only a few times. This rearrangement joins TRBV7-9 to TRBJ2-5, with D unclear. This CDR3 is built from 15 residues. From germline, CDR1 is SEHNR and CDR2 FQNEAQ (reference sequence). V gave up 1 base and J gave up 3 bases, with 12 bases separating them. This CDR3 reads CASSLELSSEETQYF. CDR3 DNA: TGTGCCAGCAGCTTAGAGCTCAGCTCAGAAGAGACCCAGTACTTC. Drawing the rest from reference TRBV7-9 and TRBJ2-5, the complete variable domain is DTGVSQNPRHKITKRGQNVTFRCDPISEHNRLYWYRQTLGQGPEFLTYFQNEAQLEKSRLLSDRFSAERPKGSFSTLEIQRTEQGDSAMYLCASSLELSSEETQYFGPGTRLLVL.

The V gene is TRBV5-8, the J gene TRBJ2-1; unclear D gene. CDR1 and CDR2 (germline): SGHTS, YDEGEE. V lost 4 bases, J lost 0 bases, and 17 bases lay in between. The CDR3 covers 17 residues. In DNA, the CDR3 is TGTGCCAGCAGCCCTCCCCCGGCCCAGAGCTCCTACAATGAGCAGTTCTTC. Its protein product is CASSPPPAQSSYNEQFF. Drawing the rest from reference TRBV5-8 and TRBJ2-1, the complete variable domain is EAGVTQSPTHLIKTRGQQATLRCSPISGHTSVYWYQQALGLGLQFLLWYDEGEERNRGNFPPRFSGRQFPNYSSELNVNALELEDSALYLCASSPPPAQSSYNEQFFGPGTRLTVL.

The V and J genes are TRBV28 and TRBJ1-2; possibly TRBD1 for D (6 bases). This CDR3 spans 14 amino acids. CDR1 is MDHEN and CDR2 is SYDVKM in the germline V gene. The V and J ends lost 6 bases and 3 bases respectively, with 14 bases between them. The CDR3, as DNA: TGTGCCAGCAGGACCAGGGACACCCACTATGGCTACACCTTC. Translated: CASRTRDTHYGYTF.

The J gene is TRBJ1-3, the V gene TRBV7-2; weak D call: TRBD1 (6 bases). CDR3 size: 15 residues. Germline loops: CDR1 SGHTA, CDR2 FQGNSA. Trimming stripped 5 bases from V and 0 bases from J, with 11 bases between. As DNA, the CDR3 is TGTGCCAGCAGCAGGACAGCCTTCTCTGGAAACACCATATATTTT. Translating gives CASSRTAFSGNTIYF.

The J gene is TRBJ2-3, the V gene TRBV5-1; a weak D match, TRBD2 (7 bases). Trimming stripped 0 bases from V and 3 bases from J, with 11 bases between. The germline gives CDR1 SGHRS, CDR2 YFSETQ. The CDR3 is 15 residues long. The CDR3: CASSLVGGGTDTQYF. CDR3 bases: TGCGCCAGCAGCTTGGTGGGAGGGGGGACAGATACGCAGTATTTT.

J is TRBJ2-5 and V is TRBV5-6; D gene uncertain. With 1 base removed from V and 2 bases from J, the gap between germline ends came to 6 bases. The germline V gene encodes CDR1 SGHDT and CDR2 YYEEEE. The CDR3 loop spans 13 amino acids. The CDR3 spells CASSLWQQETQYF. The CDR3 DNA reads TGTGCCAGCAGCTTGTGGCAGCAAGAGACCCAGTACTTC.

The V and J genes are TRBV5-6 and TRBJ2-5; D remains ambiguous. The CDR3 contains 16 residues. V was cut by 1 base and J by 5 bases, with 18 bases left in between. Germline V gene data show CDR1 as SGHDT and CDR2 as YYEEEE. The DNA of the CDR3 is TGTGCCAGCAGCTTGTGGGCCAGCCCGTCATGGGAGACCCAGTACTTC. Protein: CASSLWASPSWETQYF.

The chain joins TRBV27 to TRBJ1-1; D remains unclear. The CDR3 has 13 residues. Between the trimmed V and J ends, which lost 6 bases and 5 bases, there was a span of 13 bases. The germline gives CDR1 MNHEY, CDR2 SMNVEV (reference sequence). This CDR3 reads CASSLAGGTEAFF. DNA of the CDR3: TGTGCCAGCAGCCTGGCGGGAGGGACTGAAGCTTTCTTT.

This clone was picked up a small number of times. This chain connects TRBV7-2 to TRBJ2-7; 8 bases fit TRBD1. Germline assignment: CDR1 SGHTA and CDR2 FQGNSA. Trimming cost V 5 bases and J 6 bases; bases outside gene matches: 6. This CDR3 has 13 residues. Here the CDR3 DNA reads TGTGCCAGCAGCGTAAAGACAGGGGTCGAGCAGTACTTC. It yields the protein CASSVKTGVEQYF.